The 30 T cell receptor beta chains listed next were all sequenced from one sample in a study of Ad26.COV2.S vaccination and SARS-CoV-2 variants. Treatment noted: approximately 18 received Ad26.COV2.S at low or high dose, single or two shots; roughly five received placebo; per-sample allocation not given. The samples were gathered on day 63 after the first injection of vaccine or placebo. Sequencing used immunoSEQ multiplex PCR; TCRdb keeps in-frame clones, though not all of them. This table has roughly 450,000 clones, more than 80% appearing once. Material: peripheral blood, obtained in a trial of Ad26.COV2.S vaccine versus placebo. The receptor set was obtained from a person aged 18-60 years who received the Ad26.COV2.S COVID-19 vaccine or a placebo.

This clone was recorded once. The chain employs TRBV13 and TRBJ2-7; D unresolved. Germline CDR1 reads PRHDT; CDR2 reads FYEKMQ (reference sequence). V was cut by 5 bases and J by 3 bases, with 11 bases left in between. The CDR3 runs to 13 residues. The CDR3 is CASSPGSYYEQYF. The DNA of the CDR3 is TGTGCCAGCAGCCCCGGGTCCTACTACGAGCAGTACTTC.

The table lists this clone with a count of one. This chain uses TRBV7-9 with TRBJ1-4; 7 nucleotides match TRBD1. CDR1 SEHNR and CDR2 FQNEAQ come from the germline V gene (reference sequence). There are 14 residues in the CDR3. The ends lost 8 bases at V and 3 bases at J; junction bases unmatched: 6. CDR3 coding DNA: TGTGCCAGCGCCACAGGGGCGGCTAATGAAAAACTGTTTTTT. Amino acids: CASATGAANEKLFF.

The chain employs TRBV15 and TRBJ2-3; D is perhaps TRBD2 (5 bases). The CDR3 runs to 14 residues. The germline V gene has CDR1 LNHNV and CDR2 YYDKDF (reference sequence). With 3 bases removed from V and 3 bases from J, the gap between germline ends came to 10 bases. Here the CDR3 DNA reads TGTGCCACCAGCAGCGGGAAACCAACAGATACGCAGTATTTT. Its translation: CATSSGKPTDTQYF. Looking up the rest from reference TRBV15 and TRBJ2-3 gives the full variable domain: DAMVIQNPRYQVTQFGKPVTLSCSQTLNHNVMYWYQQKSSQAPKLLFHYYDKDFNNEADTPDNFQSRRPNTSFCFLDIRSPGLGDTAMYLCATSSGKPTDTQYFGPGTRLTVL.

J is TRBJ2-2 and V is TRBV7-9, with 8 bases lining up with TRBD2. The CDR3 has 16 residues. Per the germline V gene, CDR1 is SEHNR and CDR2 is FQNEAQ (reference sequence). Trimming removed 3 bases from V and 4 bases from J; junction bases left unmatched: 7. The CDR3 sequence is CASSFLSGSVTGELFF. The CDR3 coding sequence is TGTGCCAGCAGCTTCCTGAGCGGGAGCGTCACCGGGGAGCTGTTTTTT.

V and J are TRBV6-1 and TRBJ1-5, with TRBD1 as a possible D gene (6 bases). V was cut by 2 bases and J by 4 bases, with 15 bases left in between. Per germline, CDR1 MNHNS and CDR2 SASEGT. This CDR3 has 16 residues. CDR3: CASSEFWTEVNQPQHF. In DNA form, the CDR3 reads TGTGCCAGCAGTGAATTTTGGACAGAGGTAAATCAGCCCCAGCATTTT.

V gene TRBV11-3 combines with J gene TRBJ2-1; D gene uncertain. Germline values: CDR1 SGHNT, CDR2 YENEEA. CDR3 size: 13 residues. Deletions cut 1 base from V and 9 bases from J, with 10 bases between. CDR3 bases: TGTGCCAGCAGCTTAGGTACGAGCGCTGAGCAGTTCTTC. Its translation is CASSLGTSAEQFF.

The chain has TRBV20-1 and TRBJ2-5; no firm D call. CDR3 size: 11 residues. Per the germline V gene, CDR1 is DFQATT and CDR2 is SNEGSKA (reference sequence). Trimming removed 3 bases at V and 3 bases at J, with 5 bases between. The CDR3 protein is CSARKEETQYF. CDR3 sequence (DNA): TGCAGTGCTAGGAAGGAAGAGACCCAGTACTTC.

The CDR3: CASSIGGGSYNEQFF. The CDR3 DNA follows: TGTGCCAGTAGTATTGGTGGGGGCTCCTACAATGAGCAGTTCTTC. The chain employs TRBV19 and TRBJ2-1; D could derive from TRBD1 or TRBD2 (5 bases each). The germline V and J ends were trimmed by 3 bases and 0 bases, with 9 bases remaining between them. The CDR3 is 15 amino acids. CDR1 is LNHDA, CDR2 SQIVND, per germline (reference sequence).

The gene calls are TRBV5-8 and TRBJ2-7; D call uncertain. V was clipped by 0 bases and J by 3 bases, with 10 bases between them. Germline CDR1 reads SGHTS; CDR2 reads YDEGEE. The CDR3 covers 14 residues. Written as DNA, the CDR3 is TGTGCCAGCAGCTTGGCGGGCGGAATCTACGAGCAGTACTTC. Its translation is CASSLAGGIYEQYF.

The chain joins TRBV30 to TRBJ1-2, with a weak D call TRBD1 (6 bases). This CDR3 has 10 amino acids. The V end was cut by 5 bases, the J end by 5 bases, with 6 bases between. Germline CDR1 and CDR2: GTSNPN and SVGIG (reference sequence). The CDR3 is CAWGTYGYTF. CDR3 DNA sequence: TGTGCCTGGGGGACATATGGCTACACCTTC.

Comment on this clone: Its ends do not fully match the called genes, so a read error is possible. CDR3 bases: TGTGCCAGCAGCGCGACTGAGGGGACTAGCGCACATTTT. It specifies CASSATEGTSAHF. The gene calls are TRBV9 and TRBJ2-3; 10 bases agree with TRBD2. The germline CDR1 and CDR2 sequences are SGDLS and YYNGEE. The CDR3 extends over 13 amino acids.

The chain carries TRBV14 and TRBJ2-1, with TRBD2 identical over 12 bases. J gave up 2 bases and V 3 bases, and 8 bases lay outside the gene matches. CDR3 length: 18 amino acids. Germline V gene sequence: CDR1 SGHDN, CDR2 FVKESK. This CDR3 is CASSHRTSGIGTYNEQFF. CDR3 nucleotide sequence: TGTGCCAGCAGCCACCGGACTAGCGGGATTGGGACCTACAATGAGCAGTTCTTC.

This rearrangement joins TRBV19 to TRBJ2-5, with D maybe TRBD2 (6 bases). Trimming took off 1 base at V and 4 bases at J, with 19 bases between the two ends. CDR3 size: 17 residues. Germline V gives CDR1 LNHDA, CDR2 SQIVND (reference sequence). The CDR3 sequence is CASSIAPGLAFIETQYF. The CDR3 region has the DNA TGTGCCAGTAGTATAGCCCCCGGGCTAGCGTTTATAGAGACCCAGTACTTC.

This chain joins TRBV5-5 and TRBJ2-5; D is perhaps TRBD1 or TRBD2 (5 bases each). The germline V and J ends were trimmed by 3 bases and 2 bases, with 17 bases remaining between them. From germline, CDR1 is SGHKS and CDR2 YYEKEE (reference sequence). This CDR3 contains 16 residues. CDR3 DNA sequence: TGTGCCAGCAGCTGGGGACCGAGAGGGTGGCAAGAGACCCAGTACTTC. As protein: CASSWGPRGWQETQYF. Drawing the rest from reference TRBV5-5 and TRBJ2-5, the complete variable domain is DAGVTQSPTHLIKTRGQQVTLRCSPISGHKSVSWYQQVLGQGPQFIFQYYEKEERGRGNFPDRFSARQFPNYSSELNVNALLLGDSALYLCASSWGPRGWQETQYFGPGTRLLVL.

This clone showed up just a few times. V usage is TRBV7-9 and J usage is TRBJ2-7, with D uncertain. The CDR3 extends over 14 amino acids. Looked up from germline, CDR1 is SEHNR and CDR2 is FQNEAQ (reference sequence). The V end lost 1 base, the J end lost 0 bases, and 7 bases lay between the germline ends. CDR3 in amino acids: CASSLEGNSYEQYF. The CDR3 DNA sequence: TGTGCCAGCAGCTTAGAAGGAAACTCCTACGAGCAGTACTTC.

The rearrangement links TRBV10-2 to TRBJ2-1, with 13 bases aligning to TRBD2. The trim removed 8 bases at V and 6 bases at J, leaving 4 bases unmatched. The CDR3 contains 14 residues. The germline CDR1 and CDR2 sequences are WSHSY and SAAADI. The CDR3 region has the DNA TGCGCCAGCTCGGGGACTAGCGGGACCAATGAGCAGTTCTTC. Its protein product is CASSGTSGTNEQFF.

The V and J genes are TRBV29-1 and TRBJ2-3; unclear D gene. Trimming removed 4 bases at V and 5 bases at J, with 10 bases between. CDR3 length: 12 amino acids. Germline CDR1 reads SQVTM; CDR2 reads ANQGSEA. Here the CDR3 reads CSVGDSGDTQYF. As DNA, the CDR3 is TGCAGCGTTGGAGATTCGGGAGATACGCAGTATTTT.

The chain combines TRBV10-3 with TRBJ2-1; TRBD2 agrees at 8 bases. V lost 2 bases, J lost 2 bases, and 8 bases stayed unmatched. This CDR3 has 17 amino acids. From germline, CDR1 is ENHRY and CDR2 SYGVKD. CDR3 coding DNA: TGTGCCATCAGTGAGACCCAGCGGGGACTAGCCTACAATGAGCAGTTCTTC. It codes for CAISETQRGLAYNEQFF.

This clone occurred once. The chain uses TRBV3-1 (or the pseudogene TRBV3-2) and TRBJ2-7, with D unclear. The CDR3 length is 11 residues. Trimming took off 6 bases at V and 4 bases at J, with 7 bases between the two ends. Germline loops: CDR1 LGHDT, CDR2 YNNKEL (reference sequence). This CDR3 reads CASSNFYEQYF. CDR3 sequence (DNA): TGTGCCAGCAGTAACTTTTACGAGCAGTACTTC.

The rearrangement links TRBV7-3 to TRBJ2-7, with TRBD2 identical over 8 bases. In germline, CDR1 is SGHTA, CDR2 FQGTGA. This CDR3 region has 14 residues. V was clipped by 5 bases and J by 7 bases; unmatched bases: 10. DNA for the CDR3: TGTGCCAGCAGCACGGGAGGGCCTGAGGTAGAGCAGTACTTC. It yields the protein CASSTGGPEVEQYF.

The V gene is TRBV7-2, the J gene TRBJ2-1, with a weak D call TRBD2 (5 bases). V lost 5 bases and J 2 bases, leaving 13 bases between the germline ends. The CDR3 runs to 15 residues. Germline V gene lookup returns CDR1 SGHTA and CDR2 FQGNSA. The CDR3 DNA follows: TGTGCCAGCAGCCTCCTAGCAGCCCCCTACAATGAGCAGTTCTTC. This gives the protein CASSLLAAPYNEQFF.

With regard to this clone: Other nucleotide sequences from this sample produce the same CDR3. J is TRBJ2-1 and V is TRBV15; D call uncertain. V lost 0 bases and J 4 bases, leaving 10 bases between the germline ends. The CDR3 spans 15 residues. Germline V gene sequence: CDR1 LNHNV, CDR2 YYDKDF (reference sequence). The DNA of the CDR3 is TGTGCCACCAGCAGAGATTTAGGGCAGTACAATGAGCAGTTCTTC. Its translation is CATSRDLGQYNEQFF.

Here the CDR3 reads CASSPGGELFF. The CDR3 DNA follows: TGTGCCAGCTCACCGGGCGGGGAGCTGTTTTTT. The chain carries TRBV18 and TRBJ2-2; D gene ambiguous. Trimming removed 3 bases at V and 7 bases at J, with 3 bases between. CDR1 KGHSH and CDR2 LQKENI come from the germline V gene. The CDR3 sequence is 11 residues long.

The chain is built from TRBV4-3 and TRBJ2-7; either TRBD1 or TRBD2 may fit D (7 bases each). V dropped 4 bases and J dropped 7 bases, with 17 bases sitting between them. This CDR3 comprises 14 residues. From germline, CDR1 is LGHNA and CDR2 YSLEER. As DNA, the CDR3 is TGCGCCAGCAGCCCGGGCTATCAGGGGGGGGAGCAGTACTTC. This translates into CASSPGYQGGEQYF.

The chain is built from TRBV29-1 and TRBJ1-1; no reliable D call. CDR3 size: 12 residues. Germline lookup yields CDR1 SQVTM and CDR2 ANQGSEA. V lost 3 bases to trimming and J lost 4 bases, with 9 bases between them. CDR3 residues: CSVDLRATEAFF. In nucleotides, the CDR3 is TGCAGCGTTGACCTAAGGGCCACTGAAGCTTTCTTT.

The genes are TRBV12-3 or TRBV12-4 and TRBJ1-1, with D unresolved. The CDR3 is made up of 13 amino acids. Trimming shortened V by 7 bases and J by 1 base, and 10 bases separated the two germline ends. The CDR3, as DNA: TGTGCCAGCACCCGGGCCTGGAACACTGAAGCTTTCTTT. It encodes CASTRAWNTEAFF.

CDR3 in amino acids: CASSRDRVPRDDGYTF. DNA for the CDR3: TGTGCCAGCTCACGAGACAGGGTCCCCCGAGACGATGGCTACACCTTC. J is TRBJ1-2 and V is TRBV18; 7 bases agree with TRBD1. Germline CDR1 and CDR2: KGHSH and LQKENI. The CDR3 consists of 16 residues. V shed 4 bases and J 6 bases; nucleotides not matched to a gene: 14.

This chain joins TRBV18 and TRBJ2-2; TRBD2 matches at 9 bases. The CDR3 sequence is 19 residues long. CDR1 is KGHSH, CDR2 LQKENI, per germline. The J segment lost 1 base and the V segment lost 2 bases, leaving 11 bases of the junction unmatched. The CDR3 protein is CASSPRLADTMMNTGELFF. DNA of the CDR3: TGTGCCAGCTCACCAAGACTAGCGGATACCATGATGAACACCGGGGAGCTGTTTTTT. Looking up the rest from reference TRBV18 and TRBJ2-2 gives the full variable domain: NAGVMQNPRHLVRRRGQEARLRCSPMKGHSHVYWYRQLPEEGLKFMVYLQKENIIDESGMPKERFSAEFPKEGPSILRIQQVVRGDSAAYFCASSPRLADTMMNTGELFFGEGSRLTVL.

The chain combines TRBV27 with TRBJ1-5; D is uncertain. The CDR3 has 15 residues. Germline loops: CDR1 MNHEY, CDR2 SMNVEV (reference sequence). V was cut by 7 bases and J by 0 bases, with 13 bases left in between. The CDR3 loop reads CASTTEVNSNQPQHF. CDR3 nucleotide sequence: TGTGCCAGCACCACGGAGGTCAATAGCAATCAGCCCCAGCATTTT.

The chain joins TRBV7-9 to TRBJ1-2; 7 nucleotides match TRBD1. The trim removed 3 bases at V and 2 bases at J, leaving 6 bases unmatched. This CDR3 has 15 amino acids. Looked up from germline, CDR1 is SEHNR and CDR2 is FQNEAQ (reference sequence). Here the CDR3 reads CASSFNRGRNYGYTF. The CDR3 nucleotides are TGTGCCAGCAGCTTCAACAGGGGACGGAACTATGGCTACACCTTC.